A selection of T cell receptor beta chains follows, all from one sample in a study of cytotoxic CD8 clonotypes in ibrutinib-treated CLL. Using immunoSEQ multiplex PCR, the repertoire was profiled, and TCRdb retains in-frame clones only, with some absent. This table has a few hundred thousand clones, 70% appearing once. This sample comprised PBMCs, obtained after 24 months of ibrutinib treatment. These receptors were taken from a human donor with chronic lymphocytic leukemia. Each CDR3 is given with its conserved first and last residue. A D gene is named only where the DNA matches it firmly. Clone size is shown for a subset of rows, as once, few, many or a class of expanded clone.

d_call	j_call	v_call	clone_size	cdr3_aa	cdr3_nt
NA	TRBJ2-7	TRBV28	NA	CASSPGHPYEQYF	TGTGCCAGCAGTCCGGGACACCCCTACGAGCAGTACTTC
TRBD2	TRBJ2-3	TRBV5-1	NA	CASSLTLAGVPDTQYF	TGCGCCAGCAGCTTAACCCTAGCGGGAGTACCAGATACGCAGTATTTT
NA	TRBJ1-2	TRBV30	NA	CAWSAGTGSYGYTF	TGTGCCTGGAGTGCGGGGACGGGAAGCTATGGCTACACCTTC
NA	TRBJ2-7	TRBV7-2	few	CASSLAGGLYEQYF	TGTGCCAGCAGCTTAGCGGGCGGGCTCTACGAGCAGTACTTC
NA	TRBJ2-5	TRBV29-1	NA	CSATRDLGTQYF	TGCAGCGCCACCCGGGACCTAGGGACCCAGTACTTC
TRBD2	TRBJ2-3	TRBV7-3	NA	CASSSGTSGSTDTQYF	TGTGCCAGCAGCTCCGGGACTAGCGGCAGCACAGATACGCAGTATTTT
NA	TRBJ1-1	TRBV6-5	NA	CASSYSKNLNTEAFF	TGTGCCAGCAGTTACTCGAAGAATTTGAACACTGAAGCTTTCTTT
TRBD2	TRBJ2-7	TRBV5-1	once	CASSLASPQREVYEQYF	TGCGCCAGCAGCTTGGCCTCCCCCCAGCGGGAGGTCTACGAGCAGTACTTC
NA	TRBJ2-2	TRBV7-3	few	CASSGGSHTGELFF	TGTGCCAGCAGCGGGGGATCCCACACCGGGGAGCTGTTTTTT
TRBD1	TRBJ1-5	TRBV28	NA	CASIPRSGGGNQPQHF	TGTGCCAGCATCCCCCGGTCAGGGGGTGGCAATCAGCCCCAGCATTTT
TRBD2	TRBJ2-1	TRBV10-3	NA	CAISGGTSGISEQFF	TGTGCCATCAGTGGGGGGACTAGCGGGATATCTGAGCAGTTCTTC
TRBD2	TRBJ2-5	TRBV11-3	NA	CASSHRGTSGRDKETQYF	TGTGCCAGCAGCCACAGGGGGACTAGCGGGAGGGACAAAGAGACCCAGTACTTC
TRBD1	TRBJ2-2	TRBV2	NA	CASSDPTRDRLGGELFF	TGTGCCAGCAGTGATCCCACCCGGGACAGGCTAGGCGGGGAGCTGTTTTTT
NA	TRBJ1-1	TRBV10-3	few	CAISERGAEAFF	TGTGCCATCAGTGAGCGTGGGGCAGAAGCTTTCTTT
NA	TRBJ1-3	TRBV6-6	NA	CASSWTNSGNTIYF	TGTGCCAGCAGTTGGACTAACTCTGGAAACACCATATATTTT
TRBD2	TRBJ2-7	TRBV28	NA	CASSFWTSGNYEQYF	TGTGCCAGCAGTTTTTGGACTAGCGGGAACTACGAGCAGTACTTC
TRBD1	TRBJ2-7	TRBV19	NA	CASSIRGQVYEQYF	TGTGCCAGTAGTATTCGGGGACAGGTATACGAGCAGTACTTC
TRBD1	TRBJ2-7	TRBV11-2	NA	CASSSTGNEQYF	TGTGCCAGCAGCTCGACAGGGAACGAGCAGTACTTC
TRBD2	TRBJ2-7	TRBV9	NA	CASSPSGNEQYF	TGTGCCAGCAGCCCAAGCGGGAACGAGCAGTACTTC
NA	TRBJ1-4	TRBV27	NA	CASSLKGSNEKLFF	TGTGCCAGCAGTTTAAAGGGCAGTAATGAAAAACTGTTTTTT
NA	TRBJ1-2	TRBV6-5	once	CASRDNIGYTF	TGTGCCAGTCGGGACAACATAGGCTACACCTTC
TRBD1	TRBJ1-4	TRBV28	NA	CASSRPTGGAEKLFF	TGTGCCAGCAGTAGACCCACAGGGGGCGCCGAAAAACTGTTTTTT
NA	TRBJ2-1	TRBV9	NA	CASSGRSGDNEQFF	TGTGCCAGCAGCGGTCGCAGTGGAGACAATGAGCAGTTCTTC
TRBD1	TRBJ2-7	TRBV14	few	CASSPRTGGDFSSYEQYF	TGTGCCAGCAGCCCGCGGACAGGGGGCGATTTCAGCTCCTACGAGCAGTACTTC
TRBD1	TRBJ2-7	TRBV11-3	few	CASSSGTGYEQYF	TGTGCCAGCAGCTCCGGGACAGGGTACGAGCAGTACTTC
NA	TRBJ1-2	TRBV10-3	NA	CAISESSGRAGYTF	TGTGCCATCAGTGAGTCGAGTGGTAGGGCTGGCTACACCTTC
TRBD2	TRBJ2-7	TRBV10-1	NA	CASSAGTSGTYEQYF	TGCGCCAGCAGTGCTGGGACTAGCGGGACCTACGAGCAGTACTTC
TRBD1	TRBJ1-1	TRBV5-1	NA	CASSWRRQGDTEAFF	TGCGCCAGCAGCTGGAGACGACAGGGGGACACTGAAGCTTTCTTT
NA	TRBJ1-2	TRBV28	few	CASSLDSYGYTF	TGTGCCAGCAGTTTGGACAGCTATGGCTACACCTTC
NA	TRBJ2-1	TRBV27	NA	CASSFPGSHEQFF	TGTGCCAGCAGTTTTCCCGGGTCTCACGAGCAGTTCTTC
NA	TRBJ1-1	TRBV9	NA	CASRPSGTWPPEAFF	TGTGCCAGCAGACCCTCCGGGACATGGCCACCTGAAGCTTTCTTT
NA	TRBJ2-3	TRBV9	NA	CASSVGTSKDTQYF	TGTGCCAGCAGCGTAGGGACATCCAAGGATACGCAGTATTTT
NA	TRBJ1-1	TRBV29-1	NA	CSVADRAGAEAFF	TGCAGCGTTGCCGACAGAGCAGGCGCTGAAGCTTTCTTT
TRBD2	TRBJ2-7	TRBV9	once	CASSLREGAYEQYF	TGTGCCAGCAGCTTGCGGGAGGGGGCCTACGAGCAGTACTTC
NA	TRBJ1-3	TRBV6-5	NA	CASGRPGNTIYF	TGTGCCAGTGGACGGCCTGGAAACACCATATATTTT
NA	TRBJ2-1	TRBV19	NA	CASSTRRDLQFF	TGTGCCAGTAGTACCCGCAGGGACTTACAGTTCTTC
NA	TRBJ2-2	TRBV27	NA	CASSSKPRNTGELFF	TGTGCCAGCAGTTCTAAGCCCCGAAACACCGGGGAGCTGTTTTTT
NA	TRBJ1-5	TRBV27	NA	CASNQQGPNQPQHF	TGTGCCAGCAACCAACAGGGACCCAATCAGCCCCAGCATTTT
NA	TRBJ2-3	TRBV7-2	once	CASSFSGQGFPDTQYF	TGTGCCAGCAGCTTCTCTGGCCAGGGCTTCCCAGATACGCAGTATTTT
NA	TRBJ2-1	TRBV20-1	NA	CSARGSHEQFF	TGCAGTGCTAGAGGATCCCATGAGCAGTTCTTC
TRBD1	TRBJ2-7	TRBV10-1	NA	CASSALQTGGNEQYF	TGCGCCAGCAGTGCCCTACAGACAGGGGGGAACGAGCAGTACTTC
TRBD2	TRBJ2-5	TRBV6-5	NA	CASSRGDYLGETQYF	TGTGCCAGCAGTCGGGGGGACTACCTCGGGGAGACCCAGTACTTC
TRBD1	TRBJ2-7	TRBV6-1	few	CASILRDSPYEQYF	TGTGCCAGCATACTCCGGGACAGCCCCTACGAGCAGTACTTC
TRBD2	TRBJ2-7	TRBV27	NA	CASSILAGVTNEQYF	TGTGCCAGCAGTATTCTAGCGGGAGTCACTAACGAGCAGTACTTC
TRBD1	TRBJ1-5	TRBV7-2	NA	CASSLGQGKFQPQHF	TGTGCCAGCAGCCTAGGACAGGGAAAGTTTCAGCCCCAGCATTTT
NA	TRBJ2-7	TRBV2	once	CASTVPGLALGEQYF	TGTGCCAGCACCGTACCGGGACTTGCTTTGGGGGAGCAGTACTTC
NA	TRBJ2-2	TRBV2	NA	CASSEITANTGELFF	TGTGCCAGCAGTGAAATCACAGCGAACACCGGGGAGCTGTTTTTT
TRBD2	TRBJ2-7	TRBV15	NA	CATSTRTSHEQYF	TGTGCCACCAGCACCCGGACTAGCCACGAGCAGTACTTC
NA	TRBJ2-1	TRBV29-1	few	CSGGYNEQFF	TGCAGCGGGGGATACAATGAGCAGTTCTTC
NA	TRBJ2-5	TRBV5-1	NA	CASSPSSLVQETQYF	TGCGCCAGCAGCCCCAGTTCACTCGTTCAAGAGACCCAGTACTTC
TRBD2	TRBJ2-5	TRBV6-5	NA	CASSRLAGETQYF	TGTGCCAGCAGTAGGCTAGCGGGAGAGACCCAGTACTTC
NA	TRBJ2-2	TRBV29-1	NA	CSVGQNTGELFF	TGCAGCGTTGGACAGAACACCGGGGAGCTGTTTTTT
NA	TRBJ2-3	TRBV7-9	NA	CASSFVSDTQYF	TGTGCCAGCAGCTTCGTTTCAGATACGCAGTATTTT
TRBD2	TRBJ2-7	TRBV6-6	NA	CASSTSLAGTNEQYF	TGTGCCAGCAGTACCTCCTTAGCGGGAACGAACGAGCAGTACTTC